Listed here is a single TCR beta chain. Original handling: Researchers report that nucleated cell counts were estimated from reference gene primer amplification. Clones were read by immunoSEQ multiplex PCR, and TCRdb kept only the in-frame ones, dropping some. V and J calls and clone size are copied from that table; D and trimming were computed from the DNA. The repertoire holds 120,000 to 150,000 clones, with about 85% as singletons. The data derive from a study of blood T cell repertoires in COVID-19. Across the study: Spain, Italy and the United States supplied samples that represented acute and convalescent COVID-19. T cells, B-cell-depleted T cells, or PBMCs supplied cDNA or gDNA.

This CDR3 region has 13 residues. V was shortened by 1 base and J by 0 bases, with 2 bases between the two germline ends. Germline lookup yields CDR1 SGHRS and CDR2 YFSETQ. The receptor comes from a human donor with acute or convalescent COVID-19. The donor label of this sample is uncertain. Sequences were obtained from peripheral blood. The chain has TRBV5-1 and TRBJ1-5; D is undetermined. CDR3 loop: CASSLYSNQPQHF. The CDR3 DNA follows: TGCGCCAGCAGCTTGTATAGCAATCAGCCCCAGCATTTT. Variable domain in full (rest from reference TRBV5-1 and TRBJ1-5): KAGVTQTPRYLIKTRGQQVTLSCSPISGHRSVSWYQQTPGQGLQFLFEYFSETQRNKGNFPGRFSGRQFSNSRSEMNVSTLELGDSALYLCASSLYSNQPQHFGDGTRLSIL.